The sequence of this T cell receptor beta chain was determined in a study of T cells after yellow fever vaccination. Overall study results and limits: The booster response re-showed most primary clones: over 95% CD4, around 85% CD8. Although the secondary response was weaker, it peaked faster, at day 5 versus 15. Bulk-population clonotypes that are abundant could appear as contaminants in FACS-sorted repertoires.

TCRdb re-called the 5' RACE reads with MiXCR, one entry per CDR3 protein. This table holds about 300,000 distinct CDR3 sequences, 3% to 4.5% found once. Points on this clonotype: Its antigen remains unidentified.

This sequence originates from a man between 18 and 29 years old who received the YFV17D yellow fever vaccine. The starting material was PBMCs, obtained 5 days after the yellow fever booster vaccination.

The CDR3 spells CASRGHQNTGELFF. The CDR3 DNA reads as TGTGCCAGCAGGGGACACCAGAACACCGGGGAGCTGTTTTTT. The rearrangement links TRBV21-1 to TRBJ2-2; the table names TRBD1, a call not compared with the DNA. TRBV21-1 is described as a pseudogene. CDR3 length equals 14 residues.